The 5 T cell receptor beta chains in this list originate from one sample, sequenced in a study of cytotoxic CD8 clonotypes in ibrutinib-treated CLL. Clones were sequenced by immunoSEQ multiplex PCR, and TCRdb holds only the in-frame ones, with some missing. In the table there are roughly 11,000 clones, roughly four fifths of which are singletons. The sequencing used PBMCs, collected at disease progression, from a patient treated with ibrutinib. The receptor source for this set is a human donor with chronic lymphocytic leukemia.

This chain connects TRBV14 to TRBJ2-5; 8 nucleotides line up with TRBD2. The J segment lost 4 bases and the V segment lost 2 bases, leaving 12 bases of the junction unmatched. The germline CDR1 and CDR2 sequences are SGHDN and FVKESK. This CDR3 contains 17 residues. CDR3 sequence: CASSQFFGTRVGETQYF. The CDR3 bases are TGTGCCAGCAGCCAATTTTTCGGGACTAGGGTTGGAGAGACCCAGTACTTC.

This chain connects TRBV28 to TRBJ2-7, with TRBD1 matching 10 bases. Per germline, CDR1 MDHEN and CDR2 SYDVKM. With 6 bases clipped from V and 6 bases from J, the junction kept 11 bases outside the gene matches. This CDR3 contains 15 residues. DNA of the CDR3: TGTGCCAGCAGCCCTCCCGGGACAGGGGTGGGCGAGCAGTACTTC. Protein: CASSPPGTGVGEQYF. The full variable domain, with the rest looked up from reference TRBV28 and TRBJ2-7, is DVKVTQSSRYLVKRTGEKVFLECVQDMDHENMFWYRQDPGLGLRLIYFSYDVKMKEKGDIPEGYSVSREKKERFSLILESASTNQTSMYLCASSPPGTGVGEQYFGPGTRLTVT.

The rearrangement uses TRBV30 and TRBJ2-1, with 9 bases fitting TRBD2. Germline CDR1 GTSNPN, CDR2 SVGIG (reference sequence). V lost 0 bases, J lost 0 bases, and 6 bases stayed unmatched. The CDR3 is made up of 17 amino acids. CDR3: CAWSVRSGSVSYNEQFF. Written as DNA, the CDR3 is TGTGCCTGGAGTGTACGTAGCGGGAGCGTCTCCTACAATGAGCAGTTCTTC. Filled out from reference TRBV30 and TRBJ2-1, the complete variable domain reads SQTIHQWPATLVQPVGSPLSLECTVEGTSNPNLYWYRQAAGRGLQLLFYSVGIGQISSEVPQNLSASRPQDRQFILSSKKLLLSDSGFYLCAWSVRSGSVSYNEQFFGPGTRLTVL.

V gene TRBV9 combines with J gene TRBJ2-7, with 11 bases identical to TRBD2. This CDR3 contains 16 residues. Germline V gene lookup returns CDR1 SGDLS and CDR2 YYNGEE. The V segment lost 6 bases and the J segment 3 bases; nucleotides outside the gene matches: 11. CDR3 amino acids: CASTEGGTSGIYEQYF. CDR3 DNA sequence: TGTGCCAGCACCGAGGGCGGGACTAGCGGAATCTACGAGCAGTACTTC. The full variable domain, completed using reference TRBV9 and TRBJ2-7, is DSGVTQTPKHLITATGQRVTLRCSPRSGDLSVYWYQQSLDQGLQFLIQYYNGEERAKGNILERFSAQQFPDLHSELNLSSLELGDSALYFCASTEGGTSGIYEQYFGPGTRLTVT.

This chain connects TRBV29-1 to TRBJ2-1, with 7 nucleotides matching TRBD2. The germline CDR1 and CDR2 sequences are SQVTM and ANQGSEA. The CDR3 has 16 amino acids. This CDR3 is CSYSSGSGSSYNEQFF. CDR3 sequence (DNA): TGCTCTTATAGTAGCGGGTCGGGGAGCTCCTACAATGAGCAGTTCTTC.